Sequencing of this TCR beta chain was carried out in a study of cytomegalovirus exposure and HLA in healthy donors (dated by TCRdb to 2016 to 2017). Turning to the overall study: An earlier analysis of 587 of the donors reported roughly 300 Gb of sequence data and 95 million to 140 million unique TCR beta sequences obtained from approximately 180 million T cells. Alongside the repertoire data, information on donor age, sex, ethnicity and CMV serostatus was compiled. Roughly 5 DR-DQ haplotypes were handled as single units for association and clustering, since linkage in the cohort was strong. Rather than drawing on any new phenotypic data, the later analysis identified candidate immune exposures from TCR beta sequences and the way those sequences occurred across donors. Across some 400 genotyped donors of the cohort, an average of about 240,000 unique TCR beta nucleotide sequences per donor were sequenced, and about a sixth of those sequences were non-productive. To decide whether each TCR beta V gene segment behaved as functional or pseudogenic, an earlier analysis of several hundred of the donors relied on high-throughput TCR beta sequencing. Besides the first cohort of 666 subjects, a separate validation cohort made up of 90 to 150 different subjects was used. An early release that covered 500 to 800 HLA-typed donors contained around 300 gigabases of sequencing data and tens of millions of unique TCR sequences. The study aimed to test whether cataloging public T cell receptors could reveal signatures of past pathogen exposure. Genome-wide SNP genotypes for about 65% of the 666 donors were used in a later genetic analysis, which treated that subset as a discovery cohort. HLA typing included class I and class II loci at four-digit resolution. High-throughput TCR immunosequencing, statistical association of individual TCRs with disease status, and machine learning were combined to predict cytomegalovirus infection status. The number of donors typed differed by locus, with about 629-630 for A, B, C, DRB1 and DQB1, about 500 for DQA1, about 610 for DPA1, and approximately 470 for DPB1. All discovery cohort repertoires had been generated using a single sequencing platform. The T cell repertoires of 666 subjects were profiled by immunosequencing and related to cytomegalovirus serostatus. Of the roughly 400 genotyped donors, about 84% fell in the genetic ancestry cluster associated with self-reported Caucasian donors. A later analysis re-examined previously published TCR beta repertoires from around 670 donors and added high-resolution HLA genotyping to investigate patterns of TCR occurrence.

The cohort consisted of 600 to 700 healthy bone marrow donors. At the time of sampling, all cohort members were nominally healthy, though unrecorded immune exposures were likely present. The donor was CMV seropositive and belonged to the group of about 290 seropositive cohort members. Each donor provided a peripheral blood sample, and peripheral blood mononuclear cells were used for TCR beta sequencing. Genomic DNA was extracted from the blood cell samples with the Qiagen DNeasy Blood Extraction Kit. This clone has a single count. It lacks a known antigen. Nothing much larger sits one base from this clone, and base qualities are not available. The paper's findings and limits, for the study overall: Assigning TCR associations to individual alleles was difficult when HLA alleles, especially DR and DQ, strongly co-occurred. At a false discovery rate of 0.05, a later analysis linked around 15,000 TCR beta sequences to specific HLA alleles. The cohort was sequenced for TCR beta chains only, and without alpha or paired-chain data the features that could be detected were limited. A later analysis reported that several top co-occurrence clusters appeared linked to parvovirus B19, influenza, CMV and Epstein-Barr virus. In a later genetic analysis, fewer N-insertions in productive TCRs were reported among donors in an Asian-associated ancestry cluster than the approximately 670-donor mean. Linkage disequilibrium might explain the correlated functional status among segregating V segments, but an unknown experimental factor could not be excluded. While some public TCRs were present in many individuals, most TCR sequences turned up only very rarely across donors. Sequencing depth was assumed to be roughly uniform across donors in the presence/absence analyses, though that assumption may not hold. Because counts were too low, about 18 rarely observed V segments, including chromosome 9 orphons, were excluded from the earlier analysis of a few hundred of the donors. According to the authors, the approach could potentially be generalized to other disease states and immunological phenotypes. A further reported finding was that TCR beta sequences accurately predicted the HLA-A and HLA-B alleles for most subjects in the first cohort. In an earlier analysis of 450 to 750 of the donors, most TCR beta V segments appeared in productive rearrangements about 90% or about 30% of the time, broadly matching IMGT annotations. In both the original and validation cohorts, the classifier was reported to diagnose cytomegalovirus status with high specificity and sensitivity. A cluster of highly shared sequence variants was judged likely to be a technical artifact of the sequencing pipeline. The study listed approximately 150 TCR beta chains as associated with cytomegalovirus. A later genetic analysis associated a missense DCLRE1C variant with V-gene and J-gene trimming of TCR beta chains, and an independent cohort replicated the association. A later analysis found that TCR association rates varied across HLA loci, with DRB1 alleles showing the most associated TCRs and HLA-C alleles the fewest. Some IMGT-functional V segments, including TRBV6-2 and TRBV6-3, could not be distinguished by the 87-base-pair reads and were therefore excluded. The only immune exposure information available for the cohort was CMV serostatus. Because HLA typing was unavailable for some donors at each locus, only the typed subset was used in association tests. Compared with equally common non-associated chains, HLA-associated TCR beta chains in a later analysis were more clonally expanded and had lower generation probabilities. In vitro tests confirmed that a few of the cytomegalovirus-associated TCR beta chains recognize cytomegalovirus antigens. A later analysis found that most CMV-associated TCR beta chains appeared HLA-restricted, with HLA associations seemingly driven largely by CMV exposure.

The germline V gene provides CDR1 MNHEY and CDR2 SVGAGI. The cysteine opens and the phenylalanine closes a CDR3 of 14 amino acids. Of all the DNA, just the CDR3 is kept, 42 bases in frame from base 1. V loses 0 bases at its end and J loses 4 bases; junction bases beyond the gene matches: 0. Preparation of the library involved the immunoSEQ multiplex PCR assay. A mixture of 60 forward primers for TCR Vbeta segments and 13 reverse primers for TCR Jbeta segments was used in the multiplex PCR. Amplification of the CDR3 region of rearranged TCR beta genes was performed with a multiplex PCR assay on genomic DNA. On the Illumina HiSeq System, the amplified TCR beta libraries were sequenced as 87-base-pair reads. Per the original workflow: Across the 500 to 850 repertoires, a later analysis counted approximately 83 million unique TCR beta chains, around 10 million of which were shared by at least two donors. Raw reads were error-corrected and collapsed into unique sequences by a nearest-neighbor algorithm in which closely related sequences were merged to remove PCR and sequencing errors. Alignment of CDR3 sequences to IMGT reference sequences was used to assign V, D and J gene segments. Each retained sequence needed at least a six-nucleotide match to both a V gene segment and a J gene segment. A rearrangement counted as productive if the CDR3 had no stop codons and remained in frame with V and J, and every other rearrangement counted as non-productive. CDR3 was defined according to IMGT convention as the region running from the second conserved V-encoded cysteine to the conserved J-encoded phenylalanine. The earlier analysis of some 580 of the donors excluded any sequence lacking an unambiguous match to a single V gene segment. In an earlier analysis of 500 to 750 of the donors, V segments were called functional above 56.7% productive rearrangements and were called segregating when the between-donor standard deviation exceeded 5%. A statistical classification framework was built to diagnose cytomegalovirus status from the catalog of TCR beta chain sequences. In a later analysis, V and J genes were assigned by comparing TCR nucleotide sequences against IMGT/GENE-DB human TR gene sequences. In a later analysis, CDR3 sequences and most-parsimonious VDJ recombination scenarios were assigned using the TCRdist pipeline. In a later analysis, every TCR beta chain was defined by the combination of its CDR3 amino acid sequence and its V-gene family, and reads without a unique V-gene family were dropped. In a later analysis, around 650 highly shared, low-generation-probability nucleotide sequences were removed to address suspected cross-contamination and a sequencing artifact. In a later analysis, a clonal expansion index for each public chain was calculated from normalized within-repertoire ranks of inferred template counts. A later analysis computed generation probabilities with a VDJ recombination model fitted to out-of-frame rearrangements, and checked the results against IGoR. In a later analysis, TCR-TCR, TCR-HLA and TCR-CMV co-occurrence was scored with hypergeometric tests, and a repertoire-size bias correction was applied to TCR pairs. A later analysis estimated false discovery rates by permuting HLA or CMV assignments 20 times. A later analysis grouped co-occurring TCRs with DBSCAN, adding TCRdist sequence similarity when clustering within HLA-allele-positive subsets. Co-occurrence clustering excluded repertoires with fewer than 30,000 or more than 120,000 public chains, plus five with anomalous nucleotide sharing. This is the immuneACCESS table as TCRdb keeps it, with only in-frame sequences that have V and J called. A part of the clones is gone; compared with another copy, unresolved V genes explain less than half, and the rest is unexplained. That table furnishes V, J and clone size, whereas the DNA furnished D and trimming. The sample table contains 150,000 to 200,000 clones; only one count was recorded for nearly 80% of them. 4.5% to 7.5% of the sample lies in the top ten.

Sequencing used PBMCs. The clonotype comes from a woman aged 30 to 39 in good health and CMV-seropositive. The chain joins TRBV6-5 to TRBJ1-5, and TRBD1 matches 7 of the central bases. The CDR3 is CASSYSGQNQPQHF. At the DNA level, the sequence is TGTGCCAGCAGTTACTCGGGACAGAATCAGCCCCAGCATTTT.